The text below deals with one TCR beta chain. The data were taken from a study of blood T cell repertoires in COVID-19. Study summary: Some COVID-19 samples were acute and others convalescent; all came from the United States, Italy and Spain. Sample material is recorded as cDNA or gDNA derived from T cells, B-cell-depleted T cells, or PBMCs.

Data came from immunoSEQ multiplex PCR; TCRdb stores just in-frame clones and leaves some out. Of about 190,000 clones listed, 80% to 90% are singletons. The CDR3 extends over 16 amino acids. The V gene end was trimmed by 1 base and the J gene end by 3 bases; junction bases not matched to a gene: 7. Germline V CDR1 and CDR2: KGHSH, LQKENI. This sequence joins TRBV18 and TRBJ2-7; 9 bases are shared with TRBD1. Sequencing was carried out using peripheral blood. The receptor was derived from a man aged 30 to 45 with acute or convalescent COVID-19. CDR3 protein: CASSPRGDRAYYEQYF. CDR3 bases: TGTGCCAGCTCACCACGGGGGGACAGGGCATACTACGAGCAGTACTTC. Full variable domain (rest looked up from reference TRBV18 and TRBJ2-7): NAGVMQNPRHLVRRRGQEARLRCSPMKGHSHVYWYRQLPEEGLKFMVYLQKENIIDESGMPKERFSAEFPKEGPSILRIQQVVRGDSAAYFCASSPRGDRAYYEQYFGPGTRLTVT.